This T cell receptor beta chain was sequenced for a study of cytomegalovirus exposure and HLA in healthy donors. Concerning this clone: Its specificity is unknown.

The CDR3 is 16 residues long. With 1 base removed from V and 2 bases from J, the gap between germline ends came to 14 bases. Germline CDR1 SGHNT, CDR2 YENEEA. Clones were read by immunoSEQ multiplex PCR, and TCRdb kept only the in-frame ones, dropping some. The sample consists of approximately 160,000 clones, 85% to 90% of them appearing once. Whole-study findings and limits: The study flagged about 150 TCR beta chains as cytomegalovirus-associated. Confirmation was obtained in vitro that a few CMV-associated chains are specific for CMV antigens. While the bulk of TCR sequences proved rare, some public TCRs turned up in many donors.

This clonotype originated in a woman aged 18 to 35 in good health and CMV-seropositive. The sequencing input was PBMCs. The chain has TRBV11-3 and TRBJ1-1; D remains ambiguous. CDR3 amino acids: CASSLVFGEPNTEAFF. The CDR3 coding sequence is TGTGCCAGCAGCTTAGTGTTCGGGGAACCAAACACTGAAGCTTTCTTT.